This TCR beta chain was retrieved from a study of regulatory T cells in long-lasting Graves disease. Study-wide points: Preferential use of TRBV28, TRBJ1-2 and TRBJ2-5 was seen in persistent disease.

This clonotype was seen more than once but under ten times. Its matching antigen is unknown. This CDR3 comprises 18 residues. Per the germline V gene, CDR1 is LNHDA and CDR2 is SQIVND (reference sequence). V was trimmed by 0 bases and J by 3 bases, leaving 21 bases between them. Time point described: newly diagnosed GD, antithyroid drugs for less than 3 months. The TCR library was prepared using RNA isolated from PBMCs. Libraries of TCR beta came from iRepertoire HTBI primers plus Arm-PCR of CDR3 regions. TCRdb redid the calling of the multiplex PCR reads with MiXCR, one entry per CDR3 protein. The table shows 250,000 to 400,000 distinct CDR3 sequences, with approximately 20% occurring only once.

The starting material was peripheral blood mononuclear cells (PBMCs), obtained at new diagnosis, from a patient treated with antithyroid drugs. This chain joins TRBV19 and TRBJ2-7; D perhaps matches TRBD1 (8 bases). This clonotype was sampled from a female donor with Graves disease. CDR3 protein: CASSIEGGTGPTHYEQYF. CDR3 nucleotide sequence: TGTGCCAGTAGTATAGAGGGGGGGACAGGACCGACTCACTACGAGCAGTACTTC.